The clone carrying this TCR beta chain appeared a single time. Its antigen is not identified. Other DNA sequences in the same sample also yield this CDR3. The data stem from a study of cytomegalovirus exposure and HLA in healthy donors. The V gene's germline CDR1 is MGHRA and CDR2 YSYEKL. This CDR3 is built from 16 residues. With 3 bases removed from V and 2 bases from J, the gap between germline ends came to 16 bases. PCR used 60 Vbeta primers and 13 Jbeta primers. Authors' methods: An analysis performed later counted roughly 80 million unique TCR beta chains (around 9.9 million of them shared). Data came from immunoSEQ multiplex PCR; TCRdb stores just in-frame clones and leaves some out. V, J and clone size are those of that table, while D and trimming were read from the DNA. The data hold roughly 150,000 clones, with roughly 82% observed a single time. Study results and caveats: Listed as cytomegalovirus-associated were 150 or so TCR beta chains.

The source is a woman between 50 and 59 years old in good health and CMV-seropositive. This chain connects TRBV4-1 to TRBJ2-5, with D maybe TRBD2 (6 bases). Sequenced: PBMCs. This chain's CDR3 is CASSQGRNWEQETQYF. CDR3 sequence (DNA): TGCGCCAGCAGCCAGGGGAGGAACTGGGAGCAAGAGACCCAGTACTTC.